This T cell receptor beta chain was profiled in a study of OX40 agonist ivuxolimab in advanced cancers. In the study overall: Aged roughly 23 to 80 with a mean of 60 years, they were about 80% male. Three patients responded partially, comprising one with hepatocellular carcinoma and two with cutaneous melanoma.

In the case of this clone: The antigen remains unidentified.

Produced via immunoSEQ multiplex PCR; TCRdb's table is partial and in-frame only. Of about 59,000 clones listed, around 83% were seen once; the top ten hold approximately 0.64%. Study observations and caveats: On average, CD8+ T cells showed a greater number of expanded clones than CD4+.

On cycle 4 day 1 and cycle 7 day 1, as well as at baseline, blood was sampled. This clonotype was sampled from an adult with an advanced solid tumor such as melanoma, head and neck, liver or kidney cancer. The sequencing used CD4+ or CD8+ T cells sorted from blood, collected in a trial of the OX40 agonist ivuxolimab.

CDR3 sequence: CASSDSYQETQYF. CDR3 DNA: TGTGCCAGCAGTGACTCGTACCAAGAGACCCAGTACTTC. This chain joins TRBV6-1 and TRBJ2-5; D call uncertain. V gave up 3 bases and J gave up 0 bases, with 5 bases separating them. The length of the CDR3 is 13 residues. Germline V gene lookup returns CDR1 MNHNS and CDR2 SASEGT.